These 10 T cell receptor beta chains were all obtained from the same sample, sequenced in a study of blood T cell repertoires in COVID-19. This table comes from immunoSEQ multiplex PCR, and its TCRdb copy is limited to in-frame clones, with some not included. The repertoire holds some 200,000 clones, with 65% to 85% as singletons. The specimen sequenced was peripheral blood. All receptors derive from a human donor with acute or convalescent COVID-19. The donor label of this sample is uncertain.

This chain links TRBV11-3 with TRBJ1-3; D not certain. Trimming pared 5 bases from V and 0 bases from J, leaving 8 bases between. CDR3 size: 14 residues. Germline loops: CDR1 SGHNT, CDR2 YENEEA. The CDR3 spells CASSESYSGNTIYF. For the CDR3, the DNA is TGTGCCAGCAGCGAATCCTACTCTGGAAACACCATATATTTT.

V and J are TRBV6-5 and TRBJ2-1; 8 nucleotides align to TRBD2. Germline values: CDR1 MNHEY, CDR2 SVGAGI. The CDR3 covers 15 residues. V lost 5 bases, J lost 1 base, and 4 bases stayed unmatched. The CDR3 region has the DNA TGTGCCAGCAGTCGAACTAGCGGTTCCTACAATGAGCAGTTCTTC. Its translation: CASSRTSGSYNEQFF.

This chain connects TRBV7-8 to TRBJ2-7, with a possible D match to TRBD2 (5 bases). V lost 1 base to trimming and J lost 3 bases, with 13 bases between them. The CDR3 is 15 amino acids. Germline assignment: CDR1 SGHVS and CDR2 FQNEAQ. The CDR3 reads CASSLVSGPGYEQYF. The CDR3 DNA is TGTGCCAGCAGCTTAGTCAGCGGCCCCGGCTACGAGCAGTACTTC.

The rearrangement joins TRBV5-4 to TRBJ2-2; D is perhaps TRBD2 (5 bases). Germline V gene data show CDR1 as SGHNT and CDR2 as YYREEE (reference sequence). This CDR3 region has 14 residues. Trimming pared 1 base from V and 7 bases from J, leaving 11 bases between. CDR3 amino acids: CASSLRAAGGELFF. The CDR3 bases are TGTGCCAGCAGCTTGCGTGCTGCGGGCGGGGAGCTGTTTTTT.

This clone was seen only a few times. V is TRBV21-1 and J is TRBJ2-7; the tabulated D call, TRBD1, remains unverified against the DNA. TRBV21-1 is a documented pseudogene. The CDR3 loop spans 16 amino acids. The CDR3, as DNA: TGTGCCAGCAGCAAAGGGTCGTCGAACAGGGCCTACGAGCAGTACTTC. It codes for CASSKGSSNRAYEQYF.

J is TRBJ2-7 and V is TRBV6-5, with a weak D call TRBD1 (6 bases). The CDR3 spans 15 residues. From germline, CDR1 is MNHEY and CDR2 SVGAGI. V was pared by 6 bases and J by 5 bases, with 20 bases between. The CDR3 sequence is CASSPPVESGDEQYF. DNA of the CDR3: TGTGCCAGCAGCCCCCCAGTGGAGTCAGGGGACGAGCAGTACTTC.

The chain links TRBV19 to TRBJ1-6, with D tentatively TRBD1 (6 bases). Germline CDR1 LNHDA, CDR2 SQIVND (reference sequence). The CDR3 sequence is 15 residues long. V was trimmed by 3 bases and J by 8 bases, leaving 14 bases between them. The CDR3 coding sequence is TGTGCCAGTAGTATCGCGGGGGGCATGGATTCACCCCTCCACTTT. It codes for CASSIAGGMDSPLHF. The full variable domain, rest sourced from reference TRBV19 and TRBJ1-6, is DGGITQSPKYLFRKEGQNVTLSCEQNLNHDAMYWYRQDPGQGLRLIYYSQIVNDFQKGDIAEGYSVSREKKESFPLTVTSAQKNPTAFYLCASSIAGGMDSPLHFGNGTRLTVT.

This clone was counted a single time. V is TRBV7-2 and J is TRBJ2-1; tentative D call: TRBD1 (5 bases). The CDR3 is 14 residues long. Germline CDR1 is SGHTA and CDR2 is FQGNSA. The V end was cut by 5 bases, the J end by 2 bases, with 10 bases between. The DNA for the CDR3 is TGTGCCAGCAGCCGTAGACAGACCTACAATGAGCAGTTCTTC. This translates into CASSRRQTYNEQFF.

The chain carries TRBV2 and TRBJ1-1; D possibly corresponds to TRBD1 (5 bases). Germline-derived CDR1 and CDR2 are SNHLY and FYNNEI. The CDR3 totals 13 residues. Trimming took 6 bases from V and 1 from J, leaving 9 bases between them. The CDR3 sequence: CASRVTGNTEAFF. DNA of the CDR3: TGTGCCAGCAGGGTCACAGGGAACACTGAAGCTTTCTTT. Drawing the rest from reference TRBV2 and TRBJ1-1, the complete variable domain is EPEVTQTPSHQVTQMGQEVILRCVPISNHLYFYWYRQILGQKVEFLVSFYNNEISEKSEIFDDQFSVERPDGSNFTLKIRSTKLEDSAMYFCASRVTGNTEAFFGQGTRLTVV.

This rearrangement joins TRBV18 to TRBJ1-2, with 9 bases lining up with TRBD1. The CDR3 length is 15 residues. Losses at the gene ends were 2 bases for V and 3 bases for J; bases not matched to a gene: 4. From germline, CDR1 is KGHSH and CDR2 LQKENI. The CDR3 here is CASSPGDRAHYGYTF. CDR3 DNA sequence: TGTGCCAGCTCACCAGGGGACAGGGCCCACTATGGCTACACCTTC.